This T cell receptor beta chain was documented in a study of cytomegalovirus exposure and HLA in healthy donors. The study ran its PCR with 60 Vbeta and 13 Jbeta primers. The method was immunoSEQ multiplex PCR; TCRdb's version includes in-frame clones alone and lacks a portion of them. The sample records tens of thousands of clones, around three quarters being singletons. This CDR3 has 14 amino acids. The germline V gene encodes CDR1 MNHEY and CDR2 SMNVEV (reference sequence). With 6 bases removed from V and 4 bases from J, the gap between germline ends came to 15 bases. Study-wide results and limits: Most subjects' HLA-A and HLA-B alleles were reportedly predicted from TCR beta sequences.

On this clone itself: The antigen is not known.

The source material was PBMCs. V usage is TRBV27 and J usage is TRBJ1-1; D uncertain. This receptor was obtained from a woman aged 40 to 50 in good health and CMV-seropositive. The CDR3 loop reads CASSLQTMRTEAFF. The CDR3 DNA follows: TGTGCCAGCAGCCTACAGACGATGCGCACTGAAGCTTTCTTT.